The sample holds one count of the clone carrying this T cell receptor beta chain. This entry comes from a study of blood T cell repertoires in COVID-19. On the study more broadly: Researchers got acute and convalescent COVID-19 samples from the United States, Italy and Spain. From T cells, B-cell-depleted T cells, or PBMCs came the material, which was cDNA or gDNA.

CDR1 and CDR2 (germline): SQVTM, ANQGSEA. The CDR3 runs 11 residues. V lost 6 bases to trimming and J lost 11 bases, with 13 bases between them. The authors' processing: Quantification of nucleated cells was approximated via reference gene primer amplification. TCRdb keeps only in-frame clones here, not all; method: immunoSEQ multiplex PCR. The DNA was the basis for D and trimming; V, J and clone size are from that table. The data hold about 310,000 clones, with around 86% observed a single time. The origin of this receptor is a middle-aged man with active or convalescent COVID-19. The specimen sequenced was peripheral blood. The chain recombines TRBV29-1 with TRBJ1-4, with a tentative D call TRBD1 (5 bases). The CDR3 sequence is CSVEGLGKLFF. CDR3 bases: TGCAGCGTGGAGGGGCTTGGGAAACTGTTTTTT. The full variable domain, completed using reference TRBV29-1 and TRBJ1-4, is SAVISQKPSRDICQRGTSLTIQCQVDSQVTMMFWYRQQPGQSLTLIATANQGSEATYESGFVIDKFPISRPNLTFSTLTVSNMSPEDSSIYLCSVEGLGKLFFGSGTQLSVL.